This T cell receptor (beta chain) was captured by sequencing in a study of blood T cell repertoires in COVID-19. Those enrolled in Seattle joined during active infection and were followed longitudinally afterward. V shed 2 bases, J shed 3 bases, and the junction held 5 bases outside the gene matches. The CDR3 spans 15 residues. Germline CDR1 is SGDLS and CDR2 is YYNGEE. Source study methods: Reference gene primer amplification gave nucleated cell count estimates. This table comes from immunoSEQ multiplex PCR, and its TCRdb copy is limited to in-frame clones, with some not included. V, J and clone size are taken as reported in that table, and D and trimming were inferred from the DNA itself. This table has 90,000 to 100,000 clones, 70% to 90% appearing once.

The sequence was obtained from a man aged 50-59 years with COVID-19, enrolled during active disease. Source material: peripheral blood. The chain combines TRBV9 with TRBJ1-5, with 7 bases aligning to TRBD1. Written as DNA, the CDR3 is TGTGCCAGCAGCGTCGGGACAGACTACAATCAGCCCCAGCATTTT. Translation gives CASSVGTDYNQPQHF.